The rows below give T cell receptor beta chains drawn from one sample of a study of T cells after yellow fever vaccination. MiXCR, run by TCRdb on the 5' RACE reads, gives a single entry per CDR3 protein. The repertoire holds a few hundred thousand distinct CDR3 sequences, with 17% as singletons. The material was PBMCs, obtained 5 to 6 days after the first yellow fever vaccination. The receptors originated from a man between 18 and 35 years old who received the YFV17D yellow fever vaccine. CDR3s include the opening cysteine and the closing phenylalanine or tryptophan. The D gene is left open where the match is weak. The size of a clone is reported for some rows only, either as once, few or many, or as a class for expanded clones.

d_call	v_call	j_call	cdr3_length	clone_size	cdr3_aa	cdr3_nt
TRBD2	TRBV6-5	TRBJ2-5	16	many	CASSYSLAGGRETQYF	TGTGCCAGCAGTTATTCCCTAGCGGGGGGAAGGGAGACCCAGTACTTC
NA	TRBV6-1	TRBJ2-5	15	few	CASSLGDQGLKTQYF	TGTGCCAGCAGCCTGGGCGACCAAGGTCTGAAGACCCAGTACTTC
NA	TRBV3-1	TRBJ1-1	16	NA	CASSQGTSWRATEAFF	TGTGCCAGCAGCCAAGGGACATCCTGGCGGGCCACTGAAGCTTTCTTT
NA	TRBV29-1	TRBJ1-3	16	NA	CSARSVTKSSGNTIYF	TGCAGCGCCAGATCCGTGACAAAGAGCTCTGGAAACACCATATATTTT
NA	TRBV18	TRBJ2-2	14	NA	CASSRTEPAGELFF	TGTGCCAGCTCACGGACCGAGCCGGCCGGGGAGCTGTTTTTT
TRBD2	TRBV7-9	TRBJ2-1	17	many	CASSLYSGGYSYNEQFF	TGTGCCAGCAGCTTATATAGCGGGGGGTACTCCTACAATGAGCAGTTCTTC
NA	TRBV20-1	TRBJ2-3	14	few	CSARRGFGTDTQYF	TGCAGTGCTAGACGAGGATTCGGCACAGATACGCAGTATTTT
TRBD2	TRBV7-2	TRBJ2-4	17	few	CASSLGLVWGLAGGLVF	TGTGCCAGCAGCTTAGGGCTTGTTTGGGGACTAGCGGGGGGGTTAGTCTTC
TRBD1	TRBV6-1	TRBJ1-4	14	NA	CASSEGQGNEKLFF	TGTGCCAGCAGTGAGGGACAGGGGAATGAAAAACTGTTTTTT
TRBD1	TRBV7-2	TRBJ2-4	13	NA	CASSPDRGNIQYF	TGTGCCAGCAGTCCCGACAGGGGGAACATTCAGTACTTC
NA	TRBV29-1	TRBJ1-2	14	NA	CSVDRTENNYGYTF	TGCAGCGTTGACCGGACGGAAAATAACTATGGCTACACCTTC
NA	TRBV20-1	TRBJ1-5	16	NA	CSARDLFQGLNQPQHF	TGCAGTGCTAGAGACCTTTTTCAGGGGCTCAATCAGCCCCAGCATTTT
NA	TRBV18	TRBJ1-1	18	NA	CASSPYPTQGAMNTEAFF	TGTGCCAGCTCACCTTACCCCACTCAGGGTGCGATGAACACTGAAGCTTTCTTT
NA	TRBV7-2	TRBJ1-5	15	few	CASSFVEGYNQPQHF	TGTGCCAGCAGCTTTGTTGAGGGTTACAATCAGCCCCAGCATTTT
NA	TRBV5-8	TRBJ2-4	11	NA	CASGTKNIQYF	TGTGCCAGCGGGACCAAAAACATTCAGTACTTC
NA	TRBV28	TRBJ1-5	11	NA	CASCSWQPQHF	TGTGCCAGCTGTTCATGGCAGCCCCAGCATTTT
TRBD2	TRBV3-1	TRBJ2-7	15	few	CASSQDQRGGTEQYF	TGTGCCAGCAGCCAAGACCAGCGGGGGGGCACCGAGCAGTACTTC
NA	TRBV5-1	TRBJ2-7	14	NA	CASSTSPLPYEQYF	TGCGCCAGCAGCACGAGCCCGCTCCCCTACGAGCAGTACTTC
NA	TRBV4-1	TRBJ1-2	15	few	CASSPGDGAREGYTF	TGCGCCAGCAGCCCCGGGGACGGCGCCAGAGAGGGCTACACCTTC
TRBD1	TRBV11-2	TRBJ1-2	19	NA	CASRDRDRDFLLSDYGYTF	TGTGCCAGCAGAGATCGGGACAGGGATTTTCTTCTGTCTGACTATGGCTACACCTTC
NA	TRBV7-6	TRBJ2-2	16	NA	CASSSRVGTVTGELFF	TGTGCCAGCAGCTCGAGGGTAGGGACCGTGACCGGGGAGCTGTTTTTT
TRBD1	TRBV20-1	TRBJ1-1	15	many	CSAPEADRLNTEAFF	TGCAGTGCCCCCGAGGCGGACAGGCTGAACACTGAAGCTTTCTTT
TRBD2	TRBV27	TRBJ2-7	16	few	CASSPDPGGLAYEQYF	TGTGCCAGCAGTCCTGACCCGGGGGGGCTTGCCTACGAGCAGTACTTC
NA	TRBV12-3/TRBV12-4	TRBJ1-5	11	NA	CASSSIYHQHF	TGTGCCAGCAGTTCGATTTACCACCAGCATTTT
TRBD2	TRBV7-2	TRBJ2-7	14	few	CASSPGGAPYEQYF	TGTGCCAGCAGCCCCGGGGGGGCGCCCTACGAGCAGTACTTC
TRBD2	TRBV5-1	TRBJ2-5	15	few	CASSDPSGLAETQYF	TGCGCCAGCAGTGACCCTAGCGGCCTAGCTGAGACCCAGTACTTC
NA	TRBV7-6	TRBJ2-7	13	few	CASSSPPFEEQYF	TGTGCCAGCAGCTCACCCCCGTTCGAAGAGCAGTACTTC
NA	TRBV12-3/TRBV12-4	TRBJ1-4	15	NA	CASSPHLTGVEKLFF	TGTGCCAGCAGTCCCCACCTTACGGGGGTTGAAAAACTGTTTTTT
NA	TRBV5-1	TRBJ2-5	15	NA	CASSGGQGIAETQYF	TGCGCCAGCAGCGGGGGGCAGGGGATCGCGGAGACCCAGTACTTC
TRBD2	TRBV5-1	TRBJ2-4	15	few	CASSSTSGELNIQYF	TGCGCCAGCAGCTCGACTAGCGGGGAGTTAAACATTCAGTACTTC
TRBD1	TRBV5-6	TRBJ1-1	16	NA	CASSSMEGAMNTEAFF	TGTGCCAGCAGCTCCATGGAGGGGGCCATGAACACTGAAGCTTTCTTT
NA	TRBV6-2/TRBV6-3	TRBJ2-1	17	few	CASSYNWDLYSYNEQFF	TGTGCCAGCAGTTACAATTGGGACTTGTACTCCTACAATGAGCAGTTCTTC
NA	TRBV15	TRBJ2-1	16	NA	CATSRVQVGVYNEQFF	TGTGCCACCAGCAGAGTCCAGGTGGGGGTCTACAATGAGCAGTTCTTC
TRBD2	TRBV5-1	TRBJ2-1	14	many	CASSWGGGTNEQFF	TGCGCCAGCAGCTGGGGGGGAGGGACCAATGAGCAGTTCTTC
NA	TRBV19	TRBJ1-5	14	NA	CASSIRGSNQPQHF	TGTGCCAGTAGTATCCGGGGGAGCAATCAGCCCCAGCATTTT
NA	TRBV7-8	TRBJ1-1	16	few	CASSLARPGEGTEAFF	TGTGCCAGCAGCTTAGCGCGCCCAGGTGAGGGCACTGAAGCTTTCTTT
NA	TRBV25-1	TRBJ1-5	14	NA	CASSATTGSAPQHF	TGTGCCAGCAGTGCCACCACAGGGAGCGCGCCCCAGCATTTT
NA	TRBV7-9	TRBJ2-3	12	NA	CASSFKGDTQYF	TGTGCCAGCAGCTTTAAGGGGGATACGCAGTATTTT
NA	TRBV20-1	TRBJ1-6	13	few	CSASPSGGSPLHF	TGCAGTGCTAGCCCGAGCGGCGGTTCACCCCTCCACTTT
TRBD1	TRBV20-1	TRBJ2-1	15	few	CSVAPGTGRYNEQFF	TGCAGTGTAGCCCCCGGGACAGGGAGGTACAATGAGCAGTTCTTC
NA	TRBV3-1	TRBJ1-5	14	NA	CASSQDATARPQHF	TGTGCCAGCAGCCAAGACGCGACTGCTCGGCCCCAGCATTTT
NA	TRBV7-8	TRBJ2-2	16	NA	CASSFGSPRDTGELFF	TGTGCCAGCAGCTTCGGTTCCCCCAGGGACACCGGGGAGCTGTTTTTT
TRBD2	TRBV19	TRBJ2-1	15	few	CASSPTSGAGTEQFF	TGTGCCAGTAGTCCGACTAGCGGGGCGGGGACTGAGCAGTTCTTC
NA	TRBV20-1	TRBJ2-5	13	few	CSARPGVQETQYF	TGCAGTGCTAGACCGGGGGTCCAAGAGACCCAGTACTTC
NA	TRBV6-5	TRBJ2-3	15	NA	CASSYSLGTTDTQYF	TGTGCCAGCAGTTACTCTTTAGGGACCACAGATACGCAGTATTTT
TRBD2	TRBV5-1	TRBJ2-3	16	many	CASSLQTSGGSDTQYF	TGCGCCAGCAGCTTGCAGACTAGCGGGGGCTCAGATACGCAGTATTTT
TRBD1	TRBV9	TRBJ2-7	15	few	CASSPAGTGTYEQYF	TGTGCCAGCAGCCCAGCAGGGACAGGGACCTACGAGCAGTACTTC
NA	TRBV19	TRBJ2-5	14	few	CASSQSAKGETQYF	TGTGCCAGTAGCCAATCGGCGAAGGGGGAGACCCAGTACTTC
NA	TRBV5-6	TRBJ2-1	12	NA	CASSLGRSEQFF	TGTGCCAGCAGCTTGGGTAGATCGGAGCAGTTCTTC
NA	TRBV6-5	TRBJ2-5	14	few	CASSNDRTQETQYF	TGTGCCAGCAGTAACGACAGAACCCAAGAGACCCAGTACTTC
NA	TRBV6-1	TRBJ1-4	15	NA	CASSEPFDGFSELFF	TGTGCCAGCAGTGAACCGTTTGATGGCTTTAGTGAACTGTTTTTT
NA	TRBV18	TRBJ1-1	15	few	CASSPPTDLNTEAFF	TGTGCCAGCTCACCACCGACGGATTTGAACACTGAAGCTTTCTTT